This T cell receptor beta chain was identified during a study of T cell repertoires in cytomegalovirus infection. In the study overall: CMV infection together with matching HLA type was indicated by public TCR beta signatures.

The CDR3 runs 14 residues. Germline-derived CDR1 and CDR2 are MNHNS and SASEGT. V was cut by 1 base and J by 1 base, with 7 bases left in between. TCRdb redid the calling of the reads with MiXCR, one entry per CDR3 protein. The sample lists around 900,000 distinct CDR3 sequences; roughly a third were seen once. This clonotype was seen once. What it recognizes is unknown. Sample: cultured CD8+ T cells from PBMCs, taken from culture after CMV antigen stimulation. The source is a human donor in good health (CMV status not recorded). Some clones in this sample may be carry-over from other donors' samples. This chain connects TRBV6-1 to TRBJ1-1; no definite D call. As DNA, the CDR3 is TGTGCCAGCAGTGAAGATAGGCAGAACACTGAAGCTTTCTTT. Its protein product is CASSEDRQNTEAFF.